This TCR beta chain came from a study of T cells after yellow fever vaccination. Deletions cut 11 bases from V and 4 bases from J, with 17 bases between. The CDR3 is 14 residues long. Germline V gives CDR1 SGHTA, CDR2 FQGNSA. TCRdb used MiXCR to reprocess the 5' RACE reads, holding one entry per CDR3 protein. The sample lists 500,000 to 550,000 distinct CDR3 sequences, just over 20% occurring once. This TCR was sampled from a man aged 18 to 30 who received the YFV17D yellow fever vaccine. The source was PBMCs, collected about 21 days after the first yellow fever vaccination. V usage is TRBV7-2 and J usage is TRBJ1-4, with D maybe TRBD1 (6 bases). CDR3 DNA sequence: TGTGCCTCGCGGAGGGGGACGGTTAATGAAAAACTGTTTTTT. Translating it yields CASRRGTVNEKLFF.